Reported below is one T cell receptor (beta chain). The entry originates in a study of blood T cell repertoires in COVID-19. Background on the study: Researchers got acute and convalescent COVID-19 samples from the United States, Italy and Spain. T cells, B-cell-depleted T cells, or PBMCs provided the cDNA or gDNA that served as material.

CDR1 LNHDA and CDR2 SQIVND come from the germline V gene (reference sequence). CDR3 size: 14 residues. V lost 2 bases to trimming and J lost 8 bases, with 13 bases between them. Per the original data handling: Amplified reference gene primers provided the basis for estimating nucleated cell counts. Assay: immunoSEQ multiplex PCR; the TCRdb copy retains only in-frame clones and omits some. That table gives V, J and clone size, and the DNA gave D and trimming. The sample holds 120,000 or so clones; roughly 90% are singletons and the top ten take 6% to 8.5%. This receptor was taken from a man between 50 and 59 years old with acute or convalescent COVID-19. Sequencing used peripheral blood. The rearrangement links TRBV19 to TRBJ2-4, with D perhaps TRBD1 (6 bases). CDR3 nucleotide sequence: TGTGCCAGTAGTATACAAGGACAGCGGCACATTCAGTACTTC. Translating gives CASSIQGQRHIQYF.